This TCR beta chain derives from a study of CD8 T cells in Susac syndrome. This clonotype has just a few counts. RNA was extracted with the RNeasy kit, and a quantity of roughly 0.5 to 1 ug was reverse transcribed using random hexamers. Each CDR3 protein is one row after TCRdb ran MiXCR on the immunoSEQ multiplex PCR reads. This table holds about 300,000 distinct CDR3 sequences, around 85% found once. Sequencing was performed on CD8+ T cells from PBMCs. The receptor was derived from a human donor with multiple sclerosis.

The CDR3 region has the DNA TGTGCCAGCAGCCGCCTTAGCGGGAGTAGGGCAGATACGCAGTATTTT. It specifies CASSRLSGSRADTQYF. V usage is TRBV6-1 and J usage is TRBJ2-3; 9 bases agree with TRBD2. The CDR3 has 16 residues. Unmatched junction bases numbered 11, after V lost 6 bases and J lost 4 bases. The germline V gene encodes CDR1 MNHNS and CDR2 SASEGT.